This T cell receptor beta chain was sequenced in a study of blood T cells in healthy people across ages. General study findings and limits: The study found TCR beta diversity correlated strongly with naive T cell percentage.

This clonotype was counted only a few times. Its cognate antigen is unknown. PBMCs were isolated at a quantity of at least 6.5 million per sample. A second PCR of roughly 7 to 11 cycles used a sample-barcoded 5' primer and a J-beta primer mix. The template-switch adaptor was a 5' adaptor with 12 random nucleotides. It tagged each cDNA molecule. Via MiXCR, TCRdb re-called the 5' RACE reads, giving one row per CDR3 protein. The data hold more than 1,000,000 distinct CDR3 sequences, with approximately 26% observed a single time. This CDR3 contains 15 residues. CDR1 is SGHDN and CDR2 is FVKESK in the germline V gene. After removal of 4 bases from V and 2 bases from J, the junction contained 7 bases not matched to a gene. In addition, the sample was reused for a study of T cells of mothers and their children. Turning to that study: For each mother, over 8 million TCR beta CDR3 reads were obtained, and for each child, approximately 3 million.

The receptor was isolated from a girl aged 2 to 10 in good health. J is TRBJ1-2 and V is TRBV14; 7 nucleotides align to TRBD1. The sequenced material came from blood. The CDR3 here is CASSPTTTGNYGYTF. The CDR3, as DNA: TGTGCCAGCAGCCCGACGACGACAGGGAACTATGGCTACACCTTC. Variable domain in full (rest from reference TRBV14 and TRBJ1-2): EAGVTQFPSHSVIEKGQTVTLRCDPISGHDNLYWYRRVMGKEIKFLLHFVKESKQDESGMPNNRFLAERTGGTYSTLKVQPAELEDSGVYFCASSPTTTGNYGYTFGSGTRLTVV.